These 20 T cell receptor beta chains were sequenced from one sample in a study of CD8 T cells in ankylosing spondylitis. A single record per CDR3 protein comes from TCRdb applying MiXCR to the 5' RACE reads. The sample carries roughly 190,000 distinct CDR3 sequences, over 10% recorded once. The source material was blood, either unsorted or a sorted T cell fraction (not recorded which). The receptors originated from a male donor with ankylosing spondylitis or in good health (not recorded which).

The rearrangement uses TRBV30 and TRBJ2-3; D possibly matches TRBD1 or TRBD2 (6 bases each). V lost 5 bases and J 3 bases, leaving 15 bases between the germline ends. Germline V gene lookup returns CDR1 GTSNPN and CDR2 SVGIG (reference sequence). The length of the CDR3 is 14 residues. Here the CDR3 DNA reads TGTGCCTGGGAGAGGGGGACTTCAACAGATACGCAGTATTTT. It encodes CAWERGTSTDTQYF.

This clonotype appeared a few times. The gene calls are TRBV11-3 and TRBJ2-3, with TRBD2 identical over 7 bases. Germline trimming cut 5 bases from V and 5 bases from J; bases unmatched to any gene: 16. The CDR3 runs 17 residues. CDR1 SGHNT and CDR2 YENEEA come from the germline V gene. For the CDR3, the DNA is TGTGCCAGCAGCCCCTACCTGAGCGGGGCCTCAGGAGATACGCAGTATTTT. Its translation is CASSPYLSGASGDTQYF.

This clonotype has a handful of counts. The V gene is TRBV7-2, the J gene TRBJ2-1, with 9 bases lining up with TRBD2. This CDR3 spans 18 amino acids. The J segment lost 5 bases and the V segment lost 1 base, leaving 12 bases of the junction unmatched. Germline V gene sequence: CDR1 SGHTA, CDR2 FQGNSA. CDR3 nucleotide sequence: TGTGCCAGCAGCTTAGGGCGAAGAGGCGGGGGGGCTAACAATGAGCAGTTCTTC. Its translation: CASSLGRRGGGANNEQFF.

In its sample, this clonotype was seen a few times. The J gene is TRBJ1-2, the V gene TRBV12-3 or TRBV12-4; 7 bases fit TRBD1. The ends lost 7 bases at V and 6 bases at J; junction bases unmatched: 8. The length of the CDR3 is 13 residues. CDR3 coding DNA: TGTGCCAGCATCCCCCCGGGACAGAATGGCTACACCTTC. Translating it yields CASIPPGQNGYTF.

This clonotype was seen more than once but under ten times. This chain links TRBV7-8 with TRBJ1-1, with D maybe TRBD1 (5 bases). This CDR3 has 15 residues. Per the germline V gene, CDR1 is SGHVS and CDR2 is FQNEAQ. V was clipped by 1 base and J by 7 bases, with 16 bases between them. CDR3 DNA: TGTGCCAGCAGCTTAGGGGGCGGAGGGGCCATTGAAGCTTTCTTT. It is translated as CASSLGGGGAIEAFF.

This clonotype was seen ten or more times. The rearrangement links TRBV27 to TRBJ2-5; 8 nucleotides match TRBD2. Trimming removed 2 bases from V and 5 bases from J; junction bases left unmatched: 7. This CDR3 contains 15 residues. Germline V gene sequence: CDR1 MNHEY, CDR2 SMNVEV (reference sequence). DNA of the CDR3: TGTGCCAGCAGTTTAGCCGGGGGGGCCGGGGAGACCCAGTACTTC. It is translated as CASSLAGGAGETQYF.

In its sample, this clonotype was seen a few times. This chain uses TRBV7-8 with TRBJ1-5, with D perhaps TRBD1 (5 bases). Germline lookup yields CDR1 SGHVS and CDR2 FQNEAQ. Trimming shortened V by 5 bases and J by 4 bases, and 15 bases separated the two germline ends. CDR3 length: 15 residues. CDR3 DNA sequence: TGTGCCAGCAGCCGATCAGGGCTGGAGAATCAGCCCCAGCATTTT. Translated: CASSRSGLENQPQHF.

The sample holds a few counts of this clonotype. This chain joins TRBV6-1 and TRBJ1-2; maybe TRBD1 (5 bases). V was cut by 5 bases and J by 2 bases, with 15 bases left in between. The CDR3 totals 15 residues. CDR1 and CDR2 (germline): MNHNS, SASEGT. CDR3 amino acids: CASSPTYRQNYGYTF. CDR3 bases: TGTGCCAGCAGTCCCACGTATAGACAGAACTATGGCTACACCTTC.

Many counts were recorded for this clonotype. The V gene is TRBV4-1, the J gene TRBJ2-7; 12 nucleotides align to TRBD2. The CDR3 totals 15 residues. Germline values: CDR1 MGHRA, CDR2 YSYEKL. V lost 4 bases and J lost 6; bases outside the gene matches: 7. The CDR3 bases are TGCGCCAGCAGCCTTCGACTAGCGGGAGTTGTCGAGCAGTACTTC. Amino acid sequence: CASSLRLAGVVEQYF.

This clonotype was seen more than once but under ten times. The chain is built from TRBV15 and TRBJ1-2, with 7 bases identical to TRBD1. Germline V gene lookup returns CDR1 LNHNV and CDR2 YYDKDF (reference sequence). V lost 4 bases to trimming and J lost 3 bases; unmatched junction nucleotides: 8. This CDR3 contains 15 residues. The DNA for the CDR3 is TGTGCCACCAGCACACTCGACAGGGTAGACTATGGCTACACCTTC. Its translation is CATSTLDRVDYGYTF.

This clonotype was seen at least ten times. V and J are TRBV20-1 and TRBJ1-4, with 8 bases identical to TRBD1. The germline gives CDR1 DFQATT, CDR2 SNEGSKA (reference sequence). This CDR3 comprises 12 residues. Trimming cost V 6 bases and J 8 bases; bases outside gene matches: 5. The CDR3, as DNA: TGCAGTGCCGACAGGGGAGAGGAAAAACTGTTTTTT. It yields the protein CSADRGEEKLFF.

Worth noting for this clonotype: A much larger clone is a single base away; this may be a read error. This chain links TRBV3-1 with TRBJ2-7, with D possibly matching TRBD2 (5 bases). The germline CDR1 and CDR2 sequences are LGHDT and YNNKEL (reference sequence). The CDR3 spans 16 residues. In DNA form, the CDR3 reads TGTGTCAGCAGCCATGACGTTAGGACGGGGAGAGACGAGCAGTACTTC. Translation: CVSSHDVRTGRDEQYF.

The chain links TRBV30 to TRBJ2-1; 7 nucleotides match TRBD2. Trimming removed 8 bases from V and 0 bases from J; junction bases left unmatched: 7. The CDR3 is 14 amino acids. Per the germline V gene, CDR1 is GTSNPN and CDR2 is SVGIG (reference sequence). The CDR3 spells CAGRLASSYNEQFF. The CDR3 DNA sequence: TGTGCCGGAAGACTAGCCAGCTCCTACAATGAGCAGTTCTTC. Full variable domain (missing parts from reference TRBV30 and TRBJ2-1): SQTIHQWPATLVQPVGSPLSLECTVEGTSNPNLYWYRQAAGRGLQLLFYSVGIGQISSEVPQNLSASRPQDRQFILSSKKLLLSDSGFYLCAGRLASSYNEQFFGPGTRLTVL.

The V call is TRBV6-1, the J call TRBJ1-5; possible D gene TRBD1, 6 bases. The germline CDR1 and CDR2 sequences are MNHNS and SASEGT. The length of the CDR3 is 14 residues. V lost 5 bases and J lost 7, with 15 bases in between. CDR3 loop: CASSKGGSSQPQHF. The CDR3 nucleotides are TGTGCCAGCAGTAAGGGGGGGTCGAGCCAGCCCCAGCATTTT.

This clonotype was seen a few times. The chain combines TRBV7-9 with TRBJ2-7; possible D gene TRBD2, 5 bases. Deletions cut 6 bases from V and 7 bases from J, with 10 bases between. Germline V gene sequence: CDR1 SEHNR, CDR2 FQNEAQ (reference sequence). This CDR3 is built from 11 residues. DNA of the CDR3: TGTGCCAGCAGGGCCTCGGGGGAGCAGTACTTC. It encodes CASRASGEQYF. Filled out from reference TRBV7-9 and TRBJ2-7, the complete variable domain reads DTGVSQNPRHKITKRGQNVTFRCDPISEHNRLYWYRQTLGQGPEFLTYFQNEAQLEKSRLLSDRFSAERPKGSFSTLEIQRTEQGDSAMYLCASRASGEQYFGPGTRLTVT.

J is TRBJ2-5 and V is TRBV5-6, with TRBD2 matching over 11 bases. Germline V gene lookup returns CDR1 SGHDT and CDR2 YYEEEE. The CDR3 runs to 15 residues. The ends lost 2 bases at V and 3 bases at J; junction bases unmatched: 3. The CDR3 sequence: CASSFPGLAEETQYF. The CDR3 region has the DNA TGTGCCAGCAGCTTTCCGGGACTAGCGGAAGAGACCCAGTACTTC.

The chain combines TRBV2 with TRBJ2-1, with TRBD2 matching over 8 bases. This CDR3 region has 15 residues. The trim removed 7 bases at V and 5 bases at J, leaving 10 bases unmatched. Germline CDR1 reads SNHLY; CDR2 reads FYNNEI. The DNA of the CDR3 is TGTGCCAGCAAAGATAGCGGGATTGGCGACAATGAGCAGTTCTTC. It codes for CASKDSGIGDNEQFF.

The V and J genes are TRBV19 and TRBJ2-1; TRBD2 matches at 7 bases. The CDR3 consists of 14 residues. CDR1 is LNHDA and CDR2 is SQIVND in the germline V gene (reference sequence). After removal of 8 bases from V and 7 bases from J, the junction contained 11 bases not matched to a gene. DNA for the CDR3: TGTGCCAGTGGGACCGGGCCCGGGGGGAATGAGCAGTTCTTC. This sequence encodes CASGTGPGGNEQFF. Together with reference TRBV19 and TRBJ2-1, the CDR3 gives the full variable domain: DGGITQSPKYLFRKEGQNVTLSCEQNLNHDAMYWYRQDPGQGLRLIYYSQIVNDFQKGDIAEGYSVSREKKESFPLTVTSAQKNPTAFYLCASGTGPGGNEQFFGPGTRLTVL.

The V and J genes are TRBV6-4 and TRBJ2-3; 7 bases line up with TRBD2. This CDR3 has 15 amino acids. J was trimmed by 6 bases and V by 2 bases; bases with no gene match: 8. Germline V gene data show CDR1 as MRHNA and CDR2 as SNTAGT. DNA of the CDR3: TGTGCCAGCAGTGACACGGCTAGCGGACCGGATACGCAGTATTTT. Translation: CASSDTASGPDTQYF.

This chain connects TRBV27 to TRBJ2-2; D not resolved. Trimming cost V 3 bases and J 1 base, with 6 bases left between them. This CDR3 is built from 14 residues. Germline assignment: CDR1 MNHEY and CDR2 SMNVEV (reference sequence). The CDR3 loop reads CASSLALNTGELFF. The CDR3 region has the DNA TGTGCCAGCAGTTTGGCCTTGAACACCGGGGAGCTGTTTTTT.